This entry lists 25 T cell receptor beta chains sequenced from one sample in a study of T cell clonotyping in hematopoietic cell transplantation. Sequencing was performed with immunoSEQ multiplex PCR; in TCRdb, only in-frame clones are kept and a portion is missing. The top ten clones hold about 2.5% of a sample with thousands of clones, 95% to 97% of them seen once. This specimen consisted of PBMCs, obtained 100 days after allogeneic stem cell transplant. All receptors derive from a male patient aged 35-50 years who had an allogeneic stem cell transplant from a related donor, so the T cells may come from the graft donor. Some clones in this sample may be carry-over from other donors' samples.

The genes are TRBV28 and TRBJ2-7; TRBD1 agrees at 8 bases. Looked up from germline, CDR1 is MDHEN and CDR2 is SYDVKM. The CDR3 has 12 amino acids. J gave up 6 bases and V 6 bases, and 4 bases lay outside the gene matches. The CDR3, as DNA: TGTGCCAGCAGCGGACAGGGCCTCGAGCAGTACTTC. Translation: CASSGQGLEQYF.

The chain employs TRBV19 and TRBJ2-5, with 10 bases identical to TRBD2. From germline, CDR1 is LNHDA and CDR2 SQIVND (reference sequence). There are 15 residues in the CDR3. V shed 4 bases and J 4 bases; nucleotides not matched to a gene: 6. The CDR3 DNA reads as TGTGCCAGTAGTAACAGCGGGGGGGCGGGAGAGACCCAGTACTTC. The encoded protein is CASSNSGGAGETQYF.

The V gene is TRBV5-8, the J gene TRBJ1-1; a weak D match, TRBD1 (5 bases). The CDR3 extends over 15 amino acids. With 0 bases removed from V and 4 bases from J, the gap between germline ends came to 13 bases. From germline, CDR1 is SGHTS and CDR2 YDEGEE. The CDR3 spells CASSLDRNRGTEAFF. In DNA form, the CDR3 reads TGTGCCAGCAGCTTGGACAGGAACCGGGGCACTGAAGCTTTCTTT. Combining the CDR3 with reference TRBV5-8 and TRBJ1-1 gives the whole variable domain EAGVTQSPTHLIKTRGQQATLRCSPISGHTSVYWYQQALGLGLQFLLWYDEGEERNRGNFPPRFSGRQFPNYSSELNVNALELEDSALYLCASSLDRNRGTEAFFGQGTRLTVV.

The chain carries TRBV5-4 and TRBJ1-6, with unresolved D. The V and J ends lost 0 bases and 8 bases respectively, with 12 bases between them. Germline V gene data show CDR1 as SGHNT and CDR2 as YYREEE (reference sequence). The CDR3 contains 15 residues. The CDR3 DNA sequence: TGTGCCAGCAGCTTGGGACGGGTCATGCATTCACCCCTCCACTTT. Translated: CASSLGRVMHSPLHF.

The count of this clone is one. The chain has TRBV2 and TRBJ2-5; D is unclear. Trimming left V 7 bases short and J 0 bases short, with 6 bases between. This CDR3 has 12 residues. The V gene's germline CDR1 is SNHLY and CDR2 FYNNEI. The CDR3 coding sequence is TGTGCCAGCAATGGGTACCAAGAGACCCAGTACTTC. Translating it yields CASNGYQETQYF.

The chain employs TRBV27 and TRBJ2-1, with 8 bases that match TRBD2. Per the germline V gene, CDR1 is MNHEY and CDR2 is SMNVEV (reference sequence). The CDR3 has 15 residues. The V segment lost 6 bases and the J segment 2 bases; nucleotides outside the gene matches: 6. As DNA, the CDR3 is TGTGCCAGCAGAGTACCGGGACTAGCCTACAATGAGCAGTTCTTC. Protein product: CASRVPGLAYNEQFF.

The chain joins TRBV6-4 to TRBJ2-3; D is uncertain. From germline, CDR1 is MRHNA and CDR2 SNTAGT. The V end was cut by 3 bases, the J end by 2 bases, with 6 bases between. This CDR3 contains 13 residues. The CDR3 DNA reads TGTGCCAGCAGTGAGGGATTCACAGATACGCAGTATTTT. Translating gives CASSEGFTDTQYF.

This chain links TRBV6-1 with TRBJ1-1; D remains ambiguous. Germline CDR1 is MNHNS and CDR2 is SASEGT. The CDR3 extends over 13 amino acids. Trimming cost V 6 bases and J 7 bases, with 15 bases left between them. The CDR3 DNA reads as TGTGCCAGCAGCATCCAAGAGGGTAATGAAGCTTTCTTT. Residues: CASSIQEGNEAFF.

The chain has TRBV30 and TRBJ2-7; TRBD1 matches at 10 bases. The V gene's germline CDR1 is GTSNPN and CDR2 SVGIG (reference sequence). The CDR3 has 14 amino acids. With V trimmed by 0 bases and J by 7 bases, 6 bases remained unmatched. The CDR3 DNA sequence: TGTGCCTGGAGTGTGGGACAGGGGTTTGAAGAGCAGTACTTC. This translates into CAWSVGQGFEEQYF.

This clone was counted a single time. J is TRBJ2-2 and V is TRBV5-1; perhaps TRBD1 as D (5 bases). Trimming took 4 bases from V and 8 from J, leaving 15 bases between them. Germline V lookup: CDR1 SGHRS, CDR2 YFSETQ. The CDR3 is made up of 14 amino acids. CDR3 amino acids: CASSPTAASGELFF. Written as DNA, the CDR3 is TGCGCCAGCAGCCCGACAGCCGCCTCTGGGGAGCTGTTTTTT. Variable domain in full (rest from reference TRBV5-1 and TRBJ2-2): KAGVTQTPRYLIKTRGQQVTLSCSPISGHRSVSWYQQTPGQGLQFLFEYFSETQRNKGNFPGRFSGRQFSNSRSEMNVSTLELGDSALYLCASSPTAASGELFFGEGSRLTVL.

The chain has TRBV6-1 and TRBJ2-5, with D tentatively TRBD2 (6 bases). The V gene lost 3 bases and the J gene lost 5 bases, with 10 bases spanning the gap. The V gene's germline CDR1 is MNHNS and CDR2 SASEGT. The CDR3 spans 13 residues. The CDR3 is CASSEPGGETQYF. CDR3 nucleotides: TGTGCCAGCAGTGAGCCTGGGGGGGAGACCCAGTACTTC.

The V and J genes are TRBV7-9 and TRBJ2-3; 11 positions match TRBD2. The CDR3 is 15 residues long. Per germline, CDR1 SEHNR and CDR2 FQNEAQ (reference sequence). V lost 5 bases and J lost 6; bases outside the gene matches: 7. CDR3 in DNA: TGTGCCAGCAGCCCTAGCGGGGGGCCCCGGGATACGCAGTATTTT. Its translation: CASSPSGGPRDTQYF.

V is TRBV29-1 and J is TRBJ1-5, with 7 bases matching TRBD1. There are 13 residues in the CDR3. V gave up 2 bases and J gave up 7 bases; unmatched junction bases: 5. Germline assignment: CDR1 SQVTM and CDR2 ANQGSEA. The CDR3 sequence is CSVELDRSQPQHF. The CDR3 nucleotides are TGCAGCGTTGAACTGGACAGGTCGCAGCCCCAGCATTTT.

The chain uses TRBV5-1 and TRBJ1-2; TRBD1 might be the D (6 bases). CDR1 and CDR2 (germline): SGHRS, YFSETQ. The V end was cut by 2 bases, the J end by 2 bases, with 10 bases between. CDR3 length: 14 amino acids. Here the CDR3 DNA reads TGCGCCAGCAGCTTTTCCGGGACAAACTATGGCTACACCTTC. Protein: CASSFSGTNYGYTF.

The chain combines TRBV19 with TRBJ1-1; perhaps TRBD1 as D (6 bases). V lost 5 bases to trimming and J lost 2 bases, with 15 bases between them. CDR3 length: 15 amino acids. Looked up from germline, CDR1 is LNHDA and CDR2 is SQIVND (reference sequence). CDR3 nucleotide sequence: TGTGCCAGTAGTCTAGTTAAAGGGGGAAACACTGAAGCTTTCTTT. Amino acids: CASSLVKGGNTEAFF.

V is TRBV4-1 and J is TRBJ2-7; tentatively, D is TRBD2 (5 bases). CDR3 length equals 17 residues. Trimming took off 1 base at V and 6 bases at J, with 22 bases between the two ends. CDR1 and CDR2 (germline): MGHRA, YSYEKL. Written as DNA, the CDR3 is TGCGCCAGCAGCCAAGTCGATTTGGGCCTAGCATACCGCGAGCAGTACTTC. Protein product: CASSQVDLGLAYREQYF.

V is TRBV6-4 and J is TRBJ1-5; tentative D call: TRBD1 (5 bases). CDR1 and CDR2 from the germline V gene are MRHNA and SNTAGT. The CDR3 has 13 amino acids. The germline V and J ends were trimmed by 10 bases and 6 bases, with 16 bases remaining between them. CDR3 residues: CATGAVGGQPQHF. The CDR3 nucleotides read TGTGCCACCGGAGCGGTCGGGGGTCAGCCCCAGCATTTT.

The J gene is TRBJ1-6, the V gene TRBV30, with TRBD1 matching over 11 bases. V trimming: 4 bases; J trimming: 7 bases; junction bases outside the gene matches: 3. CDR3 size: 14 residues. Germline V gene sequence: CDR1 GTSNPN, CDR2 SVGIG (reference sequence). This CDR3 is CAWTRDRGNSPLHF. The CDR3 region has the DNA TGTGCCTGGACTCGGGACAGGGGGAATTCACCCCTCCACTTT.

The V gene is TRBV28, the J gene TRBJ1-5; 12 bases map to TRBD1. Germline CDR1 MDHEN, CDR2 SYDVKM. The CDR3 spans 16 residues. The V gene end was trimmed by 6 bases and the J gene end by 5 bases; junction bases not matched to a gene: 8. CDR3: CASRARGQGAHQPQHF. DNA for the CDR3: TGTGCCAGCAGGGCGCGGGGACAGGGGGCGCATCAGCCCCAGCATTTT.

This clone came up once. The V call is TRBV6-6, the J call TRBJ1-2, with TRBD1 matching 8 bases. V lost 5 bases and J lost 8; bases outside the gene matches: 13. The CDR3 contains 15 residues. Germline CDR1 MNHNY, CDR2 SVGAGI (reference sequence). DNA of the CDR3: TGTGCCAGCAGTACCGGGACAGGTAGAGTTCGAGGCTACACCTTC. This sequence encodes CASSTGTGRVRGYTF.

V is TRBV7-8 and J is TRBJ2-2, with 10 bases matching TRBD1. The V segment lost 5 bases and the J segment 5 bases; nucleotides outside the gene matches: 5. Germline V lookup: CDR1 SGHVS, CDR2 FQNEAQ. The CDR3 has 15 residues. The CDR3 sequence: CASSVRDRGTGELFF. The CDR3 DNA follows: TGTGCCAGCAGCGTCCGGGACAGGGGTACCGGGGAGCTGTTTTTT.

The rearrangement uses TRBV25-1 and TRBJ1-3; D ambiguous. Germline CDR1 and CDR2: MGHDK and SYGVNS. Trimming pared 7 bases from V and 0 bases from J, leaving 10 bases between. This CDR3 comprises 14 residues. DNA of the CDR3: TGTGCCAGCATTGACTCAAACTCTGGAAACACCATATATTTT. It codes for CASIDSNSGNTIYF.

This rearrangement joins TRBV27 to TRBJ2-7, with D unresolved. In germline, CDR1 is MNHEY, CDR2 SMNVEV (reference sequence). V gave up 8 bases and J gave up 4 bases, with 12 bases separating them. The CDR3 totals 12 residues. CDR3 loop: CASAGISYEQYF. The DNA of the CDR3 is TGTGCCAGCGCAGGTATTTCTTACGAGCAGTACTTC.

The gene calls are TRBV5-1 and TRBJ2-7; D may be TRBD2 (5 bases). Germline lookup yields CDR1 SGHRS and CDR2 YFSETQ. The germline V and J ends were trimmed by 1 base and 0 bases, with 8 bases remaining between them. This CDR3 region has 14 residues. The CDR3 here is CASSLYGISYEQYF. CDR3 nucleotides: TGCGCCAGCAGCTTGTACGGGATCTCCTACGAGCAGTACTTC.

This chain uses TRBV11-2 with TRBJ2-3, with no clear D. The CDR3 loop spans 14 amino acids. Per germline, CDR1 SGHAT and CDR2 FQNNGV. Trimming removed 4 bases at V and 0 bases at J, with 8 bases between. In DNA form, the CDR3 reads TGTGCCAGCAGCTCACCATCTAGCACAGATACGCAGTATTTT. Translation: CASSSPSSTDTQYF.